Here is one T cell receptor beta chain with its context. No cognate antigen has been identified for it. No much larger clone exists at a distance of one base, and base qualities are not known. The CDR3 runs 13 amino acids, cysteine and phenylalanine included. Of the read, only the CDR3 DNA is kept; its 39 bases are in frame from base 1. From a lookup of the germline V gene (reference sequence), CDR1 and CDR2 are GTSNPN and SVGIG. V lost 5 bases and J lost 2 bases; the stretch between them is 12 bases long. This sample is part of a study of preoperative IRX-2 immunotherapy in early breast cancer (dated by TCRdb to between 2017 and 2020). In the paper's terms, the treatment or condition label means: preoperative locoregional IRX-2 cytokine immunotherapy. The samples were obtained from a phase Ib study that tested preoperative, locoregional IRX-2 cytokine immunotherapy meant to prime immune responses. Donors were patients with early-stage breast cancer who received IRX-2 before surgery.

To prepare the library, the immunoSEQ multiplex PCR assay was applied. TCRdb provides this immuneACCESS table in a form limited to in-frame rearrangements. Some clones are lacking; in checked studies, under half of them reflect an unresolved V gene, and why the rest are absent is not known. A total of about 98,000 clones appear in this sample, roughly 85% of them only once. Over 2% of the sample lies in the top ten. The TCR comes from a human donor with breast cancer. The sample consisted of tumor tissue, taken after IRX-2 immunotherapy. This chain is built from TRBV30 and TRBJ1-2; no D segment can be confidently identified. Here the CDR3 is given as CAWGLGRNYGYTF. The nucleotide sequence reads TGTGCCTGGGGACTTGGACGGAACTATGGCTACACCTTC.